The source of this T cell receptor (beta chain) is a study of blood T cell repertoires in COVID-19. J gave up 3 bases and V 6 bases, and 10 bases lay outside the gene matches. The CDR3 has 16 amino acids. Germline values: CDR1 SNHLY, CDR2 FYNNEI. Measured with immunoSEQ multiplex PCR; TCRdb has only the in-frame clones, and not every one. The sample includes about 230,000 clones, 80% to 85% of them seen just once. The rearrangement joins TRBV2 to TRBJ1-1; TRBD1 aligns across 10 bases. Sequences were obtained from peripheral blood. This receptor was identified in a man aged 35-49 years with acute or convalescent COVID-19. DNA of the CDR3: TGTGCCAGCAGCGAAAATTTAGGGACAGGGGACACTGAAGCTTTCTTT. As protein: CASSENLGTGDTEAFF. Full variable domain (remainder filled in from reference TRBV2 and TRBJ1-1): EPEVTQTPSHQVTQMGQEVILRCVPISNHLYFYWYRQILGQKVEFLVSFYNNEISEKSEIFDDQFSVERPDGSNFTLKIRSTKLEDSAMYFCASSENLGTGDTEAFFGQGTRLTVV.